One sample yielded the 28 T cell receptor beta chains listed below, sequenced in a study of identical twins. One entry per CDR3 protein results from TCRdb running MiXCR on the 5' RACE reads. Of some 570,000 distinct CDR3 sequences in the sample, 20% to 25% are singletons; the top ten hold about 0.48%. These same records also appear under a second study, on yellow fever vaccine responses in identical twins.

The sequenced sample was CD4+ T cells sorted from blood. The receptors come from a woman between 18 and 29 years old in good health.

The chain carries TRBV20-1 and TRBJ2-2; perhaps TRBD2 as D (7 bases). V was trimmed by 0 bases and J by 0 bases, leaving 17 bases between them. CDR1 is DFQATT, CDR2 SNEGSKA, per germline (reference sequence). This CDR3 has 18 residues. CDR3 sequence reads: CSARDGGGGSANTGELFF. The CDR3 coding sequence is TGCAGTGCTAGAGATGGGGGAGGGGGAAGCGCGAACACCGGGGAGCTGTTTTTT.

At least ten counts were recorded for this clonotype. V usage is TRBV6-6 and J usage is TRBJ1-5; no definite D call. The CDR3 is 12 residues long. The V gene lost 2 bases and the J gene lost 3 bases, with 2 bases spanning the gap. CDR1 and CDR2 from the germline V gene are MNHNY and SVGAGI (reference sequence). In DNA, the CDR3 is TGTGCCAGCAGTTACAACAATCAGCCCCAGCATTTT. Translation gives CASSYNNQPQHF.

V and J are TRBV19 and TRBJ2-1; tentative D call: TRBD2 (6 bases). Trimming removed 6 bases at V and 2 bases at J, with 14 bases between. The CDR3 covers 15 residues. CDR1 is LNHDA, CDR2 SQIVND, per germline (reference sequence). CDR3 nucleotide sequence: TGTGCCAGTAGGCCCCAGGCTAGCGCCTACAATGAGCAGTTCTTC. Its protein product is CASRPQASAYNEQFF.

The chain employs TRBV5-5 and TRBJ2-7; 7 bases are shared with TRBD2. The trim removed 0 bases at V and 0 bases at J, leaving 9 bases unmatched. The CDR3 spans 17 residues. CDR1 and CDR2 (germline): SGHKS, YYEKEE (reference sequence). CDR3 residues: CASSLETRRGSSYEQYV. Written as DNA, the CDR3 is TGTGCCAGCAGCTTGGAAACGAGGCGGGGGAGCTCCTACGAGCAGTACGTC.

This clonotype came up a few times. CDR3 region: CASSRATPYEQYV. In DNA form, the CDR3 reads TGTGCCAGCTCCCGTGCAACGCCCTACGAGCAGTACGTC. This chain uses TRBV18 with TRBJ2-7; D is unclear. CDR3 length equals 13 residues. V was shortened by 6 bases and J by 2 bases, with 11 bases between the two germline ends. Germline-derived CDR1 and CDR2 are KGHSH and LQKENI.

This clonotype appeared a few times. This rearrangement joins TRBV28 to TRBJ1-3; D remains ambiguous. CDR3 size: 12 residues. Trimming removed 2 bases from V and 6 bases from J, with 5 bases in between. The germline V gene has CDR1 MDHEN and CDR2 SYDVKM. The CDR3 reads CASSLNKNTIYF. CDR3 nucleotide sequence: TGTGCCAGCAGTTTAAACAAAAACACCATATATTTT.

V is TRBV10-3 and J is TRBJ1-6, with D perhaps TRBD1 (6 bases). This CDR3 has 15 amino acids. Trimming stripped 0 bases from V and 6 bases from J, with 9 bases between. The germline gives CDR1 ENHRY, CDR2 SYGVKD. The CDR3 bases are TGTGCCATCAGTGAGTCGGGGGGCGGTAATTCACCCCTCCACTTT. It yields the protein CAISESGGGNSPLHF.

This clonotype has just a few counts. The chain is built from TRBV12-3 or TRBV12-4 and TRBJ2-2; 10 bases are shared with TRBD1. V trimming: 8 bases; J trimming: 5 bases; junction bases outside the gene matches: 11. The CDR3 consists of 16 residues. The CDR3 DNA reads TGTGCCAGCCTTAGTCCCCCGGGACAGGGGACCGGGGAGCTGTTTTTT. Translation: CASLSPPGQGTGELFF.

The CDR3 loop reads CASSLNEVANSPLHF. CDR3 DNA: TGTGCCAGCAGTTTAAACGAGGTGGCAAATTCACCCCTCCACTTT. This sequence joins TRBV12-3 or TRBV12-4 and TRBJ1-6; D unclear. The CDR3 consists of 15 residues. V lost 2 bases and J lost 7, with 12 bases in between.

The chain is built from TRBV6-1 and TRBJ2-2; 7 positions agree with TRBD1. The CDR3 sequence is 14 residues long. J lost 4 bases, V lost 5 bases, and 4 bases had no gene match. CDR1 and CDR2 (germline): MNHNS, SASEGT. The CDR3 spells CASSTRDSTGELFF. The CDR3 DNA follows: TGTGCCAGCAGTACCCGGGACAGCACCGGGGAGCTGTTTTTT.

This chain connects TRBV4-1 to TRBJ2-4; D is ambiguous. V dropped 3 bases and J dropped 0 bases, with 12 bases sitting between them. The CDR3 consists of 16 residues. Germline V gene lookup returns CDR1 MGHRA and CDR2 YSYEKL. CDR3 in amino acids: CASSHLDTVAKNIQYF. The CDR3 region has the DNA TGCGCCAGCAGCCACTTAGACACCGTAGCCAAAAACATTCAGTACTTC.

The gene calls are TRBV10-3 and TRBJ2-1; 11 bases are a match to TRBD2. The germline CDR1 and CDR2 sequences are ENHRY and SYGVKD. This CDR3 spans 15 amino acids. V gave up 4 bases and J gave up 8 bases; unmatched junction bases: 7. In DNA form, the CDR3 reads TGTGCCATCAGTGGGGGGACTAGCGGCATCGATGAGCAGTTCTTC. Translation: CAISGGTSGIDEQFF.

This clonotype was detected a few times. Mismatch with germline at one junction end may stem from a read error. The chain uses TRBV5-5 and TRBJ2-2; D might be TRBD2 (6 bases). This CDR3 comprises 12 residues. Germline lookup yields CDR1 SGHKS and CDR2 YYEKEE (reference sequence). DNA for the CDR3: TGTGCCAGCAGTAGGGAGGCCGGGGGGCTGTTTTTT. Translated, it gives CASSREAGGLFF.

This clonotype was seen a handful of times. The chain has TRBV5-1 and TRBJ2-5; D is undetermined. The CDR3 loop spans 13 amino acids. CDR1 SGHRS and CDR2 YFSETQ come from the germline V gene. The germline V and J ends were trimmed by 1 base and 5 bases, with 9 bases remaining between them. CDR3 DNA sequence: TGCGCCAGCAGCTTGCTGGGCGCCGAGACCCAGTACTTC. It is translated as CASSLLGAETQYF.

This clonotype was counted a single time. This sequence joins TRBV20-1 and TRBJ2-7; TRBD1 might be the D (5 bases). This CDR3 is built from 13 residues. Trimming shortened V by 5 bases and J by 13 bases, and 24 bases separated the two germline ends. Germline lookup yields CDR1 DFQATT and CDR2 SNEGSKA (reference sequence). CDR3 loop: CSASPGVGMTDYV. In nucleotides, the CDR3 is TGCAGTGCTTCCCCTGGGGTAGGCATGACAGACTACGTC.

The V and J genes are TRBV5-1 and TRBJ1-2, with 10 positions matching TRBD1. CDR3 length: 13 residues. Germline V gene lookup returns CDR1 SGHRS and CDR2 YFSETQ. The V segment lost 4 bases and the J segment 7 bases; nucleotides outside the gene matches: 4. The chain's CDR3 is CASSEGQGFGYTF. The CDR3 DNA sequence: TGCGCCAGCAGCGAGGGACAGGGGTTTGGCTACACCTTC.

The genes are TRBV7-9 and TRBJ2-3; D gene unclear. The CDR3 extends over 14 amino acids. V was clipped by 3 bases and J by 2 bases, with 9 bases between them. Germline assignment: CDR1 SEHNR and CDR2 FQNEAQ (reference sequence). The chain's CDR3 is CASSFQHITDTQYF. CDR3 DNA sequence: TGTGCCAGCAGCTTCCAGCATATCACAGATACGCAGTATTTT.

The rearrangement links TRBV11-3 to TRBJ2-5; D is uncertain. CDR3 length equals 12 residues. Trimming took 4 bases from V and 5 from J, leaving 8 bases between them. CDR1 and CDR2 (germline): SGHNT, YENEEA. The CDR3, as DNA: TGTGCCAGCAGCTGGATTGAGGAGACCCAGTACTTC. Residues: CASSWIEETQYF.

The CDR3 sequence: CASSATQSSYNEQFF. CDR3 bases: TGCGCCAGCAGCGCGACCCAGAGCTCCTACAATGAGCAGTTCTTC. V gene TRBV5-1 combines with J gene TRBJ2-1; D remains unclear. The germline V gene encodes CDR1 SGHRS and CDR2 YFSETQ. V lost 4 bases to trimming and J lost 0 bases, with 11 bases between them. This CDR3 contains 15 residues. The variable domain in full, completed from reference TRBV5-1 and TRBJ2-1, reads KAGVTQTPRYLIKTRGQQVTLSCSPISGHRSVSWYQQTPGQGLQFLFEYFSETQRNKGNFPGRFSGRQFSNSRSEMNVSTLELGDSALYLCASSATQSSYNEQFFGPGTRLTVL.

The V call is TRBV9, the J call TRBJ2-1; 9 positions match TRBD2. The V segment lost 3 bases and the J segment 4 bases; nucleotides outside the gene matches: 8. CDR3 length equals 16 residues. Germline assignment: CDR1 SGDLS and CDR2 YYNGEE. This chain's CDR3 is CASSAPTSGPYNEQFF. In nucleotides, the CDR3 is TGTGCCAGCAGCGCCCCGACTAGCGGCCCGTACAATGAGCAGTTCTTC.

The V and J genes are TRBV7-2 and TRBJ2-1; possibly TRBD1 for D (6 bases). The V and J ends lost 1 base and 4 bases respectively, with 17 bases between them. The CDR3 runs to 17 residues. Germline assignment: CDR1 SGHTA and CDR2 FQGNSA. The CDR3 loop is CASSLVGGPPGYNEQFF. In nucleotides, the CDR3 is TGTGCCAGCAGCTTAGTTGGGGGCCCCCCGGGATACAATGAGCAGTTCTTC. The full variable domain, in which reference TRBV7-2 and TRBJ2-1 provide the parts outside the CDR3, is GAGVSQSPSNKVTEKGKDVELRCDPISGHTALYWYRQSLGQGLEFLIYFQGNSAPDKSGLPSDRFSAERTGGSVSTLTIQRTQQEDSAVYLCASSLVGGPPGYNEQFFGPGTRLTVL.

The chain has TRBV4-1 and TRBJ1-5; D might be TRBD1 (6 bases). CDR1 and CDR2 (germline): MGHRA, YSYEKL. V was clipped by 0 bases and J by 3 bases, with 24 bases between them. This CDR3 is 20 amino acids long. The chain's CDR3 is CASSQEMPGVGNRDNQPQHF. CDR3 DNA: TGCGCCAGCAGCCAAGAGATGCCGGGTGTAGGGAACAGGGACAATCAGCCCCAGCATTTT.

V gene TRBV9 combines with J gene TRBJ2-7; the D is unclear. The length of the CDR3 is 14 residues. From germline, CDR1 is SGDLS and CDR2 YYNGEE. V lost 0 bases to trimming and J lost 5 bases, with 12 bases between them. The CDR3 reads CASSVGVGSDEQYF. DNA for the CDR3: TGTGCCAGCAGCGTAGGGGTAGGTTCAGACGAGCAGTACTTC.

The chain employs TRBV5-1 and TRBJ2-2, with unresolved D. The CDR3 length is 15 residues. With 0 bases removed from V and 1 base from J, the gap between germline ends came to 7 bases. Germline V gene data show CDR1 as SGHRS and CDR2 as YFSETQ. The CDR3 bases are TGCGCCAGCAGCTTGGACCTGAGGAACACCGGGGAGCTGTTTTTT. This translates into CASSLDLRNTGELFF.

This clonotype was found many times. The chain combines TRBV7-8 with TRBJ2-1, with 12 bases aligning to TRBD2. V lost 5 bases to trimming and J lost 4 bases; unmatched junction nucleotides: 12. The CDR3 length is 18 residues. Germline CDR1 is SGHVS and CDR2 is FQNEAQ. The CDR3: CASSQGLAGGVGYNEQFF. The CDR3 DNA follows: TGTGCCAGCAGCCAGGGGCTAGCGGGAGGGGTGGGGTACAATGAGCAGTTCTTC.

This clonotype was seen a few times. V and J are TRBV2 and TRBJ2-1; 8 bases fit TRBD2. Trimming took 5 bases from V and 0 from J; bases not matched to a gene: 6. Germline V gene sequence: CDR1 SNHLY, CDR2 FYNNEI. CDR3 length: 16 amino acids. The CDR3 sequence: CASSSLSGNSYNEQFF. CDR3 nucleotides: TGTGCCAGCAGTTCTCTTAGCGGGAACTCCTACAATGAGCAGTTCTTC.

In its sample, this clonotype was seen a few times. The chain employs TRBV25-1 and TRBJ2-3; perhaps TRBD1 as D (5 bases). The CDR3 loop spans 16 amino acids. Trimming cost V 0 bases and J 0 bases, with 10 bases left between them. Germline V gene sequence: CDR1 MGHDK, CDR2 SYGVNS. The CDR3, as DNA: TGTGCCAGCAGTGAATATTGGGGCCCGAGCACAGATACGCAGTATTTT. This codes for CASSEYWGPSTDTQYF. Full variable domain (rest looked up from reference TRBV25-1 and TRBJ2-3): EADIYQTPRYLVIGTGKKITLECSQTMGHDKMYWYQQDPGMELHLIHYSYGVNSTEKGDLSSESTVSRIRTEHFPLTLESARPSHTSQYLCASSEYWGPSTDTQYFGPGTRLTVL.

The CDR3 sequence: CSARMRGLAGAMSSYNEQFF. The CDR3 DNA sequence: TGCAGTGCTAGGATGAGGGGGCTAGCGGGGGCCATGAGCTCCTACAATGAGCAGTTCTTC. J is TRBJ2-1 and V is TRBV20-1; 10 nucleotides align to TRBD2. CDR3 length equals 20 residues. Germline trimming cut 3 bases from V and 0 bases from J; bases unmatched to any gene: 17. The germline V gene encodes CDR1 DFQATT and CDR2 SNEGSKA (reference sequence).